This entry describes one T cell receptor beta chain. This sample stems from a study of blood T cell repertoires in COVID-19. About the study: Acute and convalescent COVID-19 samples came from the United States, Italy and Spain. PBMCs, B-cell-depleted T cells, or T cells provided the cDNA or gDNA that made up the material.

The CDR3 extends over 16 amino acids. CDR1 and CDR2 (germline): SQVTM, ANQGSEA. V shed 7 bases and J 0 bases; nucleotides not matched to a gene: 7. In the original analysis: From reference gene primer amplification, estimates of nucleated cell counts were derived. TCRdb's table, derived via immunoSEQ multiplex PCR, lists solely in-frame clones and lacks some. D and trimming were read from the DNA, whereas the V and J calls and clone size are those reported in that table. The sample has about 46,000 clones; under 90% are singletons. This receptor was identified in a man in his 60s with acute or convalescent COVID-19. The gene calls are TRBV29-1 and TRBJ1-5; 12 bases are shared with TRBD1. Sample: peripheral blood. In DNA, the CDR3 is TGCAGCGCTTCCGGGACAGGGGGCAATAGCAATCAGCCCCAGCATTTT. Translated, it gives CSASGTGGNSNQPQHF.